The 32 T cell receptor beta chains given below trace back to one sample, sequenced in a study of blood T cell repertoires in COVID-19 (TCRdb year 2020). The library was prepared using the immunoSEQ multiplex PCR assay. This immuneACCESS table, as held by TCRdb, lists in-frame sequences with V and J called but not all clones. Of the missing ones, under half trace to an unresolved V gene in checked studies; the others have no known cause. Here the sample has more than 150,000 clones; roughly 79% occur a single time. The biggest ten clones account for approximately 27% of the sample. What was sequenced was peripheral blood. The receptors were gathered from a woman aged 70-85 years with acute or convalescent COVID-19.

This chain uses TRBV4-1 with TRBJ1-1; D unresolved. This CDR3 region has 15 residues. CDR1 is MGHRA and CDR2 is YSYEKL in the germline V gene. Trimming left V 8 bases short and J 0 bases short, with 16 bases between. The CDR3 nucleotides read TGCGCCAGCTCCCCAAACAGCGGGCTGAACACTGAAGCTTTCTTT. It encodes CASSPNSGLNTEAFF.

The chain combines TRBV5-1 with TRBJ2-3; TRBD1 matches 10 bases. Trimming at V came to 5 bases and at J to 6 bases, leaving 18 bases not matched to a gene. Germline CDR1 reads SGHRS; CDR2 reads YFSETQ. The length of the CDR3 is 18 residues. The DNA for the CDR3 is TGCGCCAGCAGGCCCTCGGGGGACAGGGGTAAATTCAGGGATACGCAGTATTTT. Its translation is CASRPSGDRGKFRDTQYF.

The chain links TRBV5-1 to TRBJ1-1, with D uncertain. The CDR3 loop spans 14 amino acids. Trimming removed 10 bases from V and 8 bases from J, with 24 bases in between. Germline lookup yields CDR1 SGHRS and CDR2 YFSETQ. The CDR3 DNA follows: TGCGCCGGCTACGGCCAAAACTTCGCGGGGGAAGCTTTCTTT. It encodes CAGYGQNFAGEAFF.

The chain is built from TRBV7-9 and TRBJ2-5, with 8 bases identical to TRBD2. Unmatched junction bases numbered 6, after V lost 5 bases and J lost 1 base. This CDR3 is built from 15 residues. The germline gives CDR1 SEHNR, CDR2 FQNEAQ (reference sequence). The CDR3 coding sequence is TGTGCCAGCAGCCCGTTCGGGGGGGCCCAAGAGACCCAGTACTTC. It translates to CASSPFGGAQETQYF. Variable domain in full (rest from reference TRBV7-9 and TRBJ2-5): DTGVSQNPRHKITKRGQNVTFRCDPISEHNRLYWYRQTLGQGPEFLTYFQNEAQLEKSRLLSDRFSAERPKGSFSTLEIQRTEQGDSAMYLCASSPFGGAQETQYFGPGTRLLVL.

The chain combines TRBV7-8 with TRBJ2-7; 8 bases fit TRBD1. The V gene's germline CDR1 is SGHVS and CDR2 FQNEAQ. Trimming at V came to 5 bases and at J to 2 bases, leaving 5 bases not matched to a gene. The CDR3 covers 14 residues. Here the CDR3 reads CASSPRTGTYEQYF. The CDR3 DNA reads TGTGCCAGCAGCCCCAGGACAGGGACCTACGAGCAGTACTTC.

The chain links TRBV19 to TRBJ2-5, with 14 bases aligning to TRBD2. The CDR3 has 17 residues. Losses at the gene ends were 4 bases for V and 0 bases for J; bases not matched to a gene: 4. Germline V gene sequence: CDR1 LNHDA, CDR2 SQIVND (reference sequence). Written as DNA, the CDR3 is TGTGCCAGTAGTACCCGGACTAGCGGGAGGTACCAAGAGACCCAGTACTTC. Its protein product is CASSTRTSGRYQETQYF.

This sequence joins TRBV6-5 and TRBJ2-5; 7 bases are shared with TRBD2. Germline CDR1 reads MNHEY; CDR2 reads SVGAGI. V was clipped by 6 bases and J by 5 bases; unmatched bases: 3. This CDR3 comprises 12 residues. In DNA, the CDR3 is TGTGCCAGCAGGAGTAGCGGGGAGACCCAGTACTTC. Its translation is CASRSSGETQYF.

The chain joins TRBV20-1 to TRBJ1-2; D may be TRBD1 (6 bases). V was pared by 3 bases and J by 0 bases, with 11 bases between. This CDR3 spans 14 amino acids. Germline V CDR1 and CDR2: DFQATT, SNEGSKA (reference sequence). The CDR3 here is CSASTTGANYGYTF. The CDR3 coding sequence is TGCAGTGCTAGTACGACAGGCGCTAACTATGGCTACACCTTC.

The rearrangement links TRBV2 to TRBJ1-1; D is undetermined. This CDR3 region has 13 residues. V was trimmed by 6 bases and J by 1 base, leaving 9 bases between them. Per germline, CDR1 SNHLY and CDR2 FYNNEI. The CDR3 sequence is CASSREANTEAFF. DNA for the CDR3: TGTGCCAGCAGCAGAGAGGCGAACACTGAAGCTTTCTTT.

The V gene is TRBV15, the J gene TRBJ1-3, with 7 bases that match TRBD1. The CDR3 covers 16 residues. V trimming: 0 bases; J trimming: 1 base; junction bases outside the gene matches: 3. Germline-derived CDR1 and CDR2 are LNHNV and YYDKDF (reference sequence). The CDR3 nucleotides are TGTGCCACCAGCAGAGAGGGCAGGGGGTCTGGAAACACCATATATTTT. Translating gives CATSREGRGSGNTIYF.

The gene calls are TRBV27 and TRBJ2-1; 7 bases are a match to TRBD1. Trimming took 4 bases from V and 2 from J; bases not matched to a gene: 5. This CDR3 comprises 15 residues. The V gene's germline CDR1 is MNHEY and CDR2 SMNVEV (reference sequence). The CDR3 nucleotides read TGTGCCAGCAGTTCAACCGGGACAGCCTACAATGAGCAGTTCTTC. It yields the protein CASSSTGTAYNEQFF.

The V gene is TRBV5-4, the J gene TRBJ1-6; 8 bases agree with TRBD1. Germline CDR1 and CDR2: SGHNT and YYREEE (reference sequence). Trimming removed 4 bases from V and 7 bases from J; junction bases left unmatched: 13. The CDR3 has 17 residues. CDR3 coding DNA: TGTGCCAGCAGCGCGGGACAGGTTTTTGTGGGAAATTCACCCCTCCACTTT. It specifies CASSAGQVFVGNSPLHF.

CDR3 in amino acids: CASSFRGRLWETQYF. The DNA of the CDR3 is TGTGCCAGCAGCTTCAGGGGGCGCCTATGGGAGACCCAGTACTTC. The rearrangement links TRBV5-6 to TRBJ2-5, with 8 bases identical to TRBD1. Trimming cost V 2 bases and J 5 bases; bases outside gene matches: 8. This CDR3 has 15 residues. Germline-derived CDR1 and CDR2 are SGHDT and YYEEEE.

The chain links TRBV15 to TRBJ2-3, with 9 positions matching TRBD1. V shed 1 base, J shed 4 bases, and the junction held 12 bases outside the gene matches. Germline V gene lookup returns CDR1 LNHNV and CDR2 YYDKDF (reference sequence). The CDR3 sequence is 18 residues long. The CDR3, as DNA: TGTGCCACCAGCAGAGGAGAGATTTGGACAGGGGATGCAGATACGCAGTATTTT. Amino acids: CATSRGEIWTGDADTQYF.

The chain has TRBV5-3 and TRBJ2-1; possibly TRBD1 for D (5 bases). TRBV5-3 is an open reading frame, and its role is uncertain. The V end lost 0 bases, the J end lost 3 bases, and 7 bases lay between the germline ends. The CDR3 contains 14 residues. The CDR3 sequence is CARSLEQGYNEQFF. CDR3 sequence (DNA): TGTGCCAGAAGCTTGGAGCAGGGCTACAATGAGCAGTTCTTC.

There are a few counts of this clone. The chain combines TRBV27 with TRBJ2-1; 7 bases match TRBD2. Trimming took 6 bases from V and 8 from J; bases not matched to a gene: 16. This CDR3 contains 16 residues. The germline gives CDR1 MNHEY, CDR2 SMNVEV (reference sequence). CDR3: CASRDAGLVMQHEQFF. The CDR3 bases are TGTGCCAGCAGAGATGCCGGACTAGTAATGCAGCATGAGCAGTTCTTC.

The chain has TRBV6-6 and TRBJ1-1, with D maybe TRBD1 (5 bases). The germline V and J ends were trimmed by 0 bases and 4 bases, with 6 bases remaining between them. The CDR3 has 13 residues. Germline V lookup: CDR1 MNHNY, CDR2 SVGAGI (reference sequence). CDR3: CASSYSGGTEAFF. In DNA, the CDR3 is TGTGCCAGCAGTTACTCCGGGGGCACTGAAGCTTTCTTT.

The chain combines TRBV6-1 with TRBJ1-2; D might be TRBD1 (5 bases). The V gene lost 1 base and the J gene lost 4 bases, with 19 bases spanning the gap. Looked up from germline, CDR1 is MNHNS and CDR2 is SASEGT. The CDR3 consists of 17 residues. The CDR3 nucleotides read TGTGCCAGCAGTGAAGGTCTACGGGCAGGGTCTTTCTATGGCTACACCTTC. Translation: CASSEGLRAGSFYGYTF.

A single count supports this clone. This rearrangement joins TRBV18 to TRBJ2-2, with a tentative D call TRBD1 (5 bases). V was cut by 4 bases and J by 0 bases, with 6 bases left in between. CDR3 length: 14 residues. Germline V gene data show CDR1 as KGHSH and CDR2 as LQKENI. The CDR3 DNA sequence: TGTGCCAGCTCACGACAGCCGAACACCGGGGAGCTGTTTTTT. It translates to CASSRQPNTGELFF.

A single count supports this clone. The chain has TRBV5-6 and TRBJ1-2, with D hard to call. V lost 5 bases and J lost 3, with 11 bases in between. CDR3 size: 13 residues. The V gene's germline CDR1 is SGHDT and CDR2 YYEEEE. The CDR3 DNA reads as TGTGCCAGCAGGGGAGGATGGGACTATGGCTACACCTTC. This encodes CASRGGWDYGYTF.

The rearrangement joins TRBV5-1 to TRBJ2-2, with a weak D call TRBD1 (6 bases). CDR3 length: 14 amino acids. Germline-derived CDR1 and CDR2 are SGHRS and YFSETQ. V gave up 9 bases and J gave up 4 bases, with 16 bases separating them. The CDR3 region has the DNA TGCGCCACCCAGATGACAGGCTCCACCGGGGAGCTGTTTTTT. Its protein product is CATQMTGSTGELFF.

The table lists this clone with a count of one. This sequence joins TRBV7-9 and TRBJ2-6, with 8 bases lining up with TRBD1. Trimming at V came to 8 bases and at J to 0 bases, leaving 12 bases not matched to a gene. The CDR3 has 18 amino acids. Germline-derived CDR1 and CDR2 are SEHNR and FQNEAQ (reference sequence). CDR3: CASVRGQGGRSGANVLTF. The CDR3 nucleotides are TGTGCCAGCGTCCGCGGACAGGGCGGACGCTCTGGGGCCAACGTCCTGACTTTC. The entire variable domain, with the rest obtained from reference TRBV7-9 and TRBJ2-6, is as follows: DTGVSQNPRHKITKRGQNVTFRCDPISEHNRLYWYRQTLGQGPEFLTYFQNEAQLEKSRLLSDRFSAERPKGSFSTLEIQRTEQGDSAMYLCASVRGQGGRSGANVLTFGAGSRLTVL.

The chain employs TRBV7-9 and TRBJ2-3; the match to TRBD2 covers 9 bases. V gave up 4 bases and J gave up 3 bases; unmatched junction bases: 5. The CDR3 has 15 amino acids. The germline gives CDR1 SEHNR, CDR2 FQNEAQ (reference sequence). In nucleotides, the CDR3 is TGTGCCAGCAGCTCTAGCGGGATAAGAACAGATACGCAGTATTTT. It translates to CASSSSGIRTDTQYF.

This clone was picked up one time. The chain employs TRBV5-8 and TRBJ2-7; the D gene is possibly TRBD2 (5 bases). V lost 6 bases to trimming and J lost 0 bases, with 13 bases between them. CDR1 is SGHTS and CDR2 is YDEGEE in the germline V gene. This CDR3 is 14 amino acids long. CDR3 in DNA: TGTGCCAGCAACGCGGACTTTTCCTCCTACGAGCAGTACTTC. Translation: CASNADFSSYEQYF. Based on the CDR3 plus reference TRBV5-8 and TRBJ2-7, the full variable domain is EAGVTQSPTHLIKTRGQQATLRCSPISGHTSVYWYQQALGLGLQFLLWYDEGEERNRGNFPPRFSGRQFPNYSSELNVNALELEDSALYLCASNADFSSYEQYFGPGTRLTVT.

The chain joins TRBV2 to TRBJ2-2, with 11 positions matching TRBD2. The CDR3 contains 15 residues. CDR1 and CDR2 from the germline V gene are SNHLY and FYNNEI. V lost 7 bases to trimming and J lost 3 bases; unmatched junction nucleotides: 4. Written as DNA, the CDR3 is TGTGCCAGCAAAAGTAGCGGGAGGGACACCGGGGAGCTGTTTTTT. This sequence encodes CASKSSGRDTGELFF.

In nucleotides, the CDR3 is TGCGCCAGCAGTCGGGGATGGGGCCTGAACACCGGGGAGCTGTTTTTT. It codes for CASSRGWGLNTGELFF. This chain uses TRBV23-1 with TRBJ2-2; possibly TRBD1 for D (5 bases). TRBV23-1 is marked as an open reading frame, function uncertain. The CDR3 runs to 16 residues. V shed 4 bases and J shed 1 base, with 13 bases lying between them.

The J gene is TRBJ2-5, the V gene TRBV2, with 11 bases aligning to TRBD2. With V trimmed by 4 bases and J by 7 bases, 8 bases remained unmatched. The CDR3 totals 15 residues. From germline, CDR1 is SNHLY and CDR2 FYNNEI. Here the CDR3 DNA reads TGTGCCAGCAGTGCTCTAGCGGGAGGTTTAGGGACCCAGTACTTC. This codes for CASSALAGGLGTQYF.

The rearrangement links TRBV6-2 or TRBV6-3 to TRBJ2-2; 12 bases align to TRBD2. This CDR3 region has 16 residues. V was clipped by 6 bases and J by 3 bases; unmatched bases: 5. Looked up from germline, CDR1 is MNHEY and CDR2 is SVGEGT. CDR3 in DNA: TGTGCCAGCAGCAGGACTAGCGGGACCCACACCGGGGAGCTGTTTTTT. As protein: CASSRTSGTHTGELFF.

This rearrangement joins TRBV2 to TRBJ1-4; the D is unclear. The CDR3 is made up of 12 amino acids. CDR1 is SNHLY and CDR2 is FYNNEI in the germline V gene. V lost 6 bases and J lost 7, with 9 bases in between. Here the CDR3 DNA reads TGTGCCAGCAGGGAGTTGGTTGAAAAACTGTTTTTT. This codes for CASRELVEKLFF.

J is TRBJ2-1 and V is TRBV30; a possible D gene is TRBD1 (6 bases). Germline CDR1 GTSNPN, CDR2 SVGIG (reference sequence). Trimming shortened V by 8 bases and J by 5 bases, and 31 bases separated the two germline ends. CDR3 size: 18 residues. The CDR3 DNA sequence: TGTGCCGGAACACTCCTGACAGGACCTAGCTACCATAACAATGAGCAGTTCTTC. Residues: CAGTLLTGPSYHNNEQFF.

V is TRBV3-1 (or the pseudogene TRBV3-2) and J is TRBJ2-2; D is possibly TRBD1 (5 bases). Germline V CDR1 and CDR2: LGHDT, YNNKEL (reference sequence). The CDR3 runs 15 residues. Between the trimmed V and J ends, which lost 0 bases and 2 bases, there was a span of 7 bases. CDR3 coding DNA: TGTGCCAGCAGCCAAGAACAGGTTAACACCGGGGAGCTGTTTTTT. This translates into CASSQEQVNTGELFF.

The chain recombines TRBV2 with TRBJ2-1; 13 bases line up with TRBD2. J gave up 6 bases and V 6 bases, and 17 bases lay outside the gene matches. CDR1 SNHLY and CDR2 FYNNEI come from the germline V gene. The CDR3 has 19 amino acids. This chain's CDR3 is CASRPGTSGKGQSSNEQFF. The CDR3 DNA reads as TGTGCCAGCAGACCCGGGACTAGCGGGAAGGGGCAGTCATCCAATGAGCAGTTCTTC. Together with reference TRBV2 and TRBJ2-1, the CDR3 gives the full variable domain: EPEVTQTPSHQVTQMGQEVILRCVPISNHLYFYWYRQILGQKVEFLVSFYNNEISEKSEIFDDQFSVERPDGSNFTLKIRSTKLEDSAMYFCASRPGTSGKGQSSNEQFFGPGTRLTVL.